A single T cell receptor beta chain is shown here with its context. As yet, its antigen is unknown. This record belongs to a study of cytomegalovirus exposure and HLA in healthy donors. Study context: Counted in an early data release were approximately 80 million unique TCRs from HLA-typed donors. Findings and limits, study-wide: In a later analysis, HLA-associated TCR beta chains were more clonally expanded than equally common others. As a later analysis revealed, the rate of TCR association differed by HLA locus, with DRB1 most and HLA-C fewest. The sole available immune exposure information was CMV serostatus.

The V and J ends lost 1 base and 7 bases, in that order; junction bases with no gene match: 5. The CDR3 contains 15 residues. Germline CDR1 LGHNA, CDR2 YNFKEQ. Both 60 Vbeta primers and 13 Jbeta primers went into the PCR. TCRdb's copy holds only in-frame clones and misses some; the assay was immunoSEQ multiplex PCR. The sample comprises about 200,000 clones, roughly 13% of which are singletons, and about 8% rests with the top ten. The TCR originated in a man aged 50 to 60 in good health and CMV-seropositive. The sequencing sample was made of PBMCs. The chain carries TRBV4-2 and TRBJ2-1, with 9 nucleotides matching TRBD2. CDR3 sequence: CASSQGTSEGNEQFF. The CDR3 region has the DNA TGTGCCAGCAGCCAAGGGACTAGCGAAGGGAATGAGCAGTTCTTC.